One and the same sample provided the 4 T cell receptor beta chains below, sequenced in a study of spatial heterogeneity in lung cancer. The antigens these receptors bind are not known. TCRdb redid the calling of the 5' RACE reads with MiXCR, one entry per CDR3 protein. The sample lists fewer than 15,000 distinct CDR3 sequences; around 6.1% were seen once. Time point in this sample: sample taken at primary tumor resection. The study's findings and limits: Tumor mutation counts were tracked by expanded intratumoral alpha and beta TCR counts.

Sequenced material: lung tumor tissue, taken at surgery. These receptors all come from a female donor with early-stage non-small cell lung cancer.

This clonotype appeared many times. This chain connects TRBV7-9 to TRBJ1-3; no reliable D call. Trimming shortened V by 5 bases and J by 4 bases, and 6 bases separated the two germline ends. The CDR3 length is 12 residues. Germline V lookup: CDR1 SEHNR, CDR2 FQNEAQ (reference sequence). In nucleotides, the CDR3 is TGTGCCAGCAGCCAAGCGGGAAACACCATATATTTT. As protein: CASSQAGNTIYF.

This clonotype was found many times. The chain combines TRBV20-1 with TRBJ1-3; D not resolved. Per the germline V gene, CDR1 is DFQATT and CDR2 is SNEGSKA (reference sequence). Trimming pared 6 bases from V and 3 bases from J, leaving 18 bases between. The CDR3 runs to 15 residues. CDR3 sequence: CSAWNGNWDGNTIYF. CDR3 bases: TGCAGTGCCTGGAACGGCAACTGGGATGGAAACACCATATATTTT.

This clonotype was picked up many times. The CDR3 protein is CASSLAGDSSYEQYF. As DNA, the CDR3 is TGTGCCAGCAGTTTAGCTGGGGACAGCTCCTACGAGCAGTACTTC. The chain uses TRBV12-3 or TRBV12-4 and TRBJ2-7; 7 nucleotides agree with TRBD1. The CDR3 totals 15 residues. The V gene end was trimmed by 0 bases and the J gene end by 0 bases; junction bases not matched to a gene: 2.

This clonotype was seen ten or more times. The V gene is TRBV20-1, the J gene TRBJ1-6, with D maybe TRBD1 (5 bases). This CDR3 has 15 amino acids. The ends were cut back, 1 base at V and 9 bases at J, with 16 bases in the middle. Germline V gene data show CDR1 as DFQATT and CDR2 as SNEGSKA (reference sequence). This CDR3 reads CSARAITGGGSPLHF. CDR3 nucleotide sequence: TGCAGTGCTAGAGCCATCACAGGCGGGGGTTCACCCCTCCACTTT.